A selection of T cell receptor beta chains follows, all from one sample in a study of cytomegalovirus exposure and HLA in healthy donors. Sequenced by immunoSEQ multiplex PCR; TCRdb stores in-frame clones only, minus some. Of roughly 120,000 clones listed, around 70% are singletons. Sample: PBMCs. The receptors here all came from a woman between 35 and 50 years old in good health and CMV-seropositive. Each CDR3 is given with its conserved first and last residue. The D gene is left open where the match is weak. Part of the rows lack a size; the others show once, few, many or a class for expanded clones.

size: .; J: TRBJ1-4; V: TRBV10-1; D: TRBD1; CDR3: CASSESRGTNEKLFF; DNA: TGCGCCAGCAGTGAGTCCAGGGGGACTAATGAAAAACTGTTTTTT
size: few; J: TRBJ1-2; V: TRBV29-1; D: .; CDR3: CSVREGTNYGYTF; DNA: TGCAGCGTACGGGAGGGAACTAACTATGGCTACACCTTC
size: .; J: TRBJ2-7; V: TRBV5-4; D: TRBD1; CDR3: CASRPKGQGDYEQYF; DNA: TGTGCCAGCAGACCCAAGGGACAGGGGGACTACGAGCAGTACTTC
size: .; J: TRBJ1-2; V: TRBV5-1; D: TRBD1; CDR3: CASSRTGDYGYTF; DNA: TGCGCCAGCAGTCGGACAGGGGATTATGGCTACACCTTC
size: .; J: TRBJ2-7; V: TRBV20-1; D: .; CDR3: CSATTEYEQYF; DNA: TGCAGTGCAACGACAGAATACGAGCAGTACTTC
size: once; J: TRBJ2-7; V: TRBV29-1; D: .; CDR3: CSVEDQATDGYEQYF; DNA: TGCAGCGTTGAAGATCAGGCGACAGACGGTTACGAGCAGTACTTC
size: few; J: TRBJ1-1; V: TRBV29-1; D: .; CDR3: CSVFGGWEAFF; DNA: TGCAGCGTTTTCGGGGGGTGGGAAGCTTTCTTT
size: many; J: TRBJ1-1; V: TRBV5-5; D: .; CDR3: CASSRDIRSEAFF; DNA: TGTGCCAGCAGCCGGGACATCCGATCTGAAGCTTTCTTT
size: .; J: TRBJ2-7; V: TRBV7-2; D: TRBD1; CDR3: CASSLVIAQGSLSYEQYF; DNA: TGTGCCAGCAGCTTAGTGATAGCACAGGGGTCCCTTTCCTACGAGCAGTACTTC
size: .; J: TRBJ2-5; V: TRBV4-3; D: TRBD2; CDR3: CASSHGTSGGDETQYF; DNA: TGCGCCAGCAGTCATGGGACTAGCGGGGGGGATGAGACCCAGTACTTC
size: few; J: TRBJ1-5; V: TRBV25-1; D: .; CDR3: CASSESGGGFGNQPQHF; DNA: TGTGCCAGCAGTGAATCCGGTGGGGGCTTTGGCAATCAGCCCCAGCATTTT
size: .; J: TRBJ2-7; V: TRBV27; D: .; CDR3: CASSLAGASYEQYF; DNA: TGTGCCAGCAGTTTGGCGGGGGCCTCCTACGAGCAGTACTTC
size: .; J: TRBJ1-5; V: TRBV9; D: .; CDR3: CASSVGQINQPQHF; DNA: TGTGCCAGCAGCGTAGGACAGATCAATCAGCCCCAGCATTTT
size: .; J: TRBJ1-5; V: TRBV6-1; D: .; CDR3: CASSRQVTGQPQHF; DNA: TGTGCCAGCAGTCGACAAGTGACCGGTCAGCCCCAGCATTTT
size: .; J: TRBJ1-4; V: TRBV18; D: TRBD1; CDR3: CASSTQQGAGEKLFF; DNA: TGTGCCAGCTCAACTCAACAGGGGGCGGGTGAAAAACTGTTTTTT
size: .; J: TRBJ2-7; V: TRBV18; D: TRBD1; CDR3: CASSPPGTDYEQYF; DNA: TGTGCCAGCTCACCACCCGGGACAGACTACGAGCAGTACTTC
size: .; J: TRBJ2-1; V: TRBV5-6; D: TRBD1; CDR3: CASSSETGVSYNEQFF; DNA: TGTGCCAGCAGCTCTGAAACAGGGGTCTCCTACAATGAGCAGTTCTTC
size: .; J: TRBJ1-1; V: TRBV6-5; D: .; CDR3: CASSYSSGVSNDEAFF; DNA: TGTGCCAGCAGTTACTCCTCGGGAGTCTCTAACGATGAAGCTTTCTTT
size: .; J: TRBJ1-2; V: TRBV6-1; D: TRBD1; CDR3: CASSEEWRTGGLVNYGYTF; DNA: TGTGCCAGCAGTGAAGAATGGAGGACAGGGGGCCTAGTTAACTATGGCTACACCTTC
size: .; J: TRBJ1-2; V: TRBV4-1; D: TRBD1; CDR3: CASSHGPGQPRINYGYTF; DNA: TGCGCCAGCAGCCACGGCCCGGGACAGCCCCGTATTAACTATGGCTACACCTTC
size: once; J: TRBJ2-1; V: TRBV7-2; D: .; CDR3: CASSFGQPSTSWFF; DNA: TGTGCCAGCAGCTTCGGCCAACCGTCCACTAGTTGGTTCTTC
size: .; J: TRBJ2-3; V: TRBV7-2; D: TRBD1; CDR3: CASGRDRDTDTQYF; DNA: TGTGCCAGCGGCCGGGACAGGGACACAGATACGCAGTATTTT
size: .; J: TRBJ1-5; V: TRBV2; D: TRBD1; CDR3: CASSGQGPGQPQHF; DNA: TGTGCCAGCAGTGGACAGGGACCCGGCCAGCCCCAGCATTTT
size: few; J: TRBJ2-3; V: TRBV28; D: TRBD1; CDR3: CATSNGQGWGYTQYF; DNA: TGTGCCACCTCGAATGGACAGGGGTGGGGATATACGCAGTATTTT
size: .; J: TRBJ1-1; V: TRBV6-5; D: .; CDR3: CASSYSYAEGSEAFF; DNA: TGTGCCAGCAGTTACTCATATGCGGAGGGGTCTGAAGCTTTCTTT
size: .; J: TRBJ1-6; V: TRBV4-1; D: TRBD1; CDR3: CASSTHRGSDSPLHF; DNA: TGCGCCAGCAGCACTCACAGGGGATCCGATTCACCCCTCCACTTT
size: .; J: TRBJ2-1; V: TRBV11-1; D: TRBD2; CDR3: CASSFLAGGRGEQFF; DNA: TGTGCCAGCAGCTTCCTAGCGGGGGGTAGGGGTGAGCAGTTCTTC
size: .; J: TRBJ2-5; V: TRBV9; D: .; CDR3: CAFRPGRETQYF; DNA: TGTGCCTTTCGGCCAGGGCGGGAGACCCAGTACTTC
size: .; J: TRBJ2-7; V: TRBV29-1; D: .; CDR3: CSVASGVIYEQYF; DNA: TGCAGCGTTGCCTCGGGGGTCATCTACGAGCAGTACTTC
size: once; J: TRBJ2-7; V: TRBV18; D: TRBD1; CDR3: CASSQGQGSLHEQYF; DNA: TGTGCCAGCTCACAGGGACAGGGGTCACTCCACGAGCAGTACTTC
size: .; J: TRBJ2-3; V: TRBV4-3; D: TRBD1; CDR3: CASGPRGSTRDTQYF; DNA: TGCGCCAGCGGCCCCAGGGGGAGTACAAGAGATACGCAGTATTTT
size: few; J: TRBJ2-5; V: TRBV7-3; D: TRBD2; CDR3: CASSFSGESSETQYF; DNA: TGTGCCAGCAGCTTTAGCGGGGAATCGTCAGAGACCCAGTACTTC
size: .; J: TRBJ1-1; V: TRBV19; D: .; CDR3: CASSGWRTALGTEAFF; DNA: TGTGCCAGTAGTGGATGGAGGACGGCCCTAGGCACTGAAGCTTTCTTT
size: .; J: TRBJ1-2; V: TRBV7-2; D: .; CDR3: CASSLAREHGYTF; DNA: TGTGCCAGCAGCTTAGCCAGGGAACATGGCTACACCTTC
size: once; J: TRBJ2-7; V: TRBV5-1; D: .; CDR3: CASSLYDTSPYEQYF; DNA: TGCGCCAGCAGCTTGTATGACACTTCTCCCTACGAGCAGTACTTC
size: .; J: TRBJ1-2; V: TRBV27; D: .; CDR3: CASSFSREGDGYTF; DNA: TGTGCCAGCAGTTTTTCCCGGGAGGGAGATGGCTACACCTTC
size: .; J: TRBJ2-1; V: TRBV10-2; D: TRBD1; CDR3: CASSAGRGLDNEQFF; DNA: TGCGCCAGCAGTGCCGGCAGGGGGCTCGACAATGAGCAGTTCTTC
size: .; J: TRBJ1-5; V: TRBV9; D: TRBD1; CDR3: CASSAQGAYYQPQHF; DNA: TGTGCCAGCAGCGCACAGGGGGCCTACTATCAGCCCCAGCATTTT
size: .; J: TRBJ2-7; V: TRBV5-1; D: TRBD1; CDR3: CASSLPGQTYEQYF; DNA: TGCGCCAGCAGCTTGCCGGGACAGACCTACGAGCAGTACTTC
size: .; J: TRBJ1-2; V: TRBV27; D: .; CDR3: CASSLQGPSNYGYTF; DNA: TGTGCCAGCAGCCTACAGGGTCCCTCGAACTATGGCTACACCTTC
size: .; J: TRBJ1-5; V: TRBV7-2; D: .; CDR3: CASSPSNSGGLQPQHF; DNA: TGTGCCAGCAGCCCCTCTAATTCGGGTGGGTTGCAGCCCCAGCATTTT
size: once; J: TRBJ2-3; V: TRBV29-1; D: .; CDR3: CSVARGTSTDTQYF; DNA: TGCAGCGTTGCCAGGGGAACTAGCACAGATACGCAGTATTTT
size: .; J: TRBJ1-4; V: TRBV25-1; D: .; CDR3: CASSSGGTNEKLFF; DNA: TGTGCCAGCAGTTCGGGAGGAACTAATGAAAAACTGTTTTTT
size: .; J: TRBJ2-7; V: TRBV5-4; D: .; CDR3: CASSSKATGDAYEQYF; DNA: TGTGCCAGCAGCTCGAAAGCGACAGGCGACGCCTACGAGCAGTACTTC
size: .; J: TRBJ1-5; V: TRBV19; D: .; CDR3: CASRVNRVNQPQHF; DNA: TGTGCCAGTAGGGTAAACAGGGTCAATCAGCCCCAGCATTTT
size: .; J: TRBJ2-1; V: TRBV10-3; D: .; CDR3: CAISVEDNEQFF; DNA: TGTGCCATCAGTGTTGAGGACAATGAGCAGTTCTTC
size: .; J: TRBJ2-2; V: TRBV7-2; D: TRBD1; CDR3: CASSLRRTGGTGELFF; DNA: TGTGCCAGCAGCTTGCGTCGGACAGGGGGCACCGGGGAGCTGTTTTTT
size: .; J: TRBJ1-2; V: TRBV5-1; D: .; CDR3: CASSLAGDGYGYTF; DNA: TGCGCCAGCAGCCTGGCAGGGGACGGCTATGGCTACACCTTC
size: .; J: TRBJ2-7; V: TRBV6-1; D: .; CDR3: CASSETSWEQYF; DNA: TGTGCCAGCAGTGAAACTAGTTGGGAGCAGTACTTC
size: .; J: TRBJ2-5; V: TRBV5-8; D: .; CDR3: CASSLTGRGETQYF; DNA: TGTGCCAGCAGCTTGACAGGGAGAGGAGAGACCCAGTACTTC
size: .; J: TRBJ2-7; V: TRBV15; D: TRBD1; CDR3: CATSSHPTGPGEQYF; DNA: TGTGCCACCAGCTCTCACCCGACAGGGCCGGGTGAGCAGTACTTC
size: .; J: TRBJ1-3; V: TRBV5-1; D: .; CDR3: CASSFFPGNTIYF; DNA: TGCGCCAGCAGCTTCTTCCCTGGAAACACCATATATTTT
size: .; J: TRBJ2-6; V: TRBV7-9; D: .; CDR3: CASEPGANVLTF; DNA: TGTGCCAGCGAGCCTGGGGCCAACGTCCTGACTTTC
size: .; J: TRBJ1-4; V: TRBV9; D: .; CDR3: CASSPSTNRGEKLFF; DNA: TGTGCCAGCAGCCCGAGCACAAACCGAGGGGAAAAACTGTTTTTT
size: .; J: TRBJ1-3; V: TRBV6-5; D: TRBD1; CDR3: CASSYYRDSGDTIYF; DNA: TGTGCCAGCAGTTACTACCGGGACAGTGGGGACACCATATATTTT
size: .; J: TRBJ2-3; V: TRBV19; D: TRBD2; CDR3: CASRETSGGADTQYF; DNA: TGTGCCAGTAGGGAGACTAGCGGGGGGGCAGATACGCAGTATTTT
size: .; J: TRBJ1-1; V: TRBV7-3; D: .; CDR3: CASSLEHPGEAFF; DNA: TGTGCCAGCAGCTTAGAGCACCCCGGTGAAGCTTTCTTT